These T cell receptor beta chains were read from a single sample in a study of CD8 T cells in Susac syndrome. TCRdb ran MiXCR on the immunoSEQ multiplex PCR reads and lists one entry per CDR3 protein. The sample has fewer than 150,000 distinct CDR3 sequences; more than 85% are singletons. Material: CD8+ T cells from PBMCs. Receptors originate from a human donor with Susac syndrome. Both conserved end residues are part of each CDR3. Each record gives: V gene, clone size, J gene, CDR3 length, D gene, CDR3 protein, CDR3 DNA. A D gene is named only where the DNA matches it firmly. Rows may omit the clone size; those that give it use once, few, many or a size class.

V gene: TRBV28; clone size: -; J gene: TRBJ2-4; CDR3 length: 15; D gene: -; CDR3 protein: CASSLGGATKNIQYF; CDR3 DNA: TGTGCCAGCAGTTTAGGGGGCGCGACCAAAAACATTCAGTACTTC
V gene: TRBV4-1; clone size: -; J gene: TRBJ2-2; CDR3 length: 17; D gene: TRBD2; CDR3 protein: CASSQDMTSPNTGELFF; CDR3 DNA: TGCGCCAGCAGCCAAGACATGACTAGCCCTAACACCGGGGAGCTGTTTTTT
V gene: TRBV12-3/TRBV12-4; clone size: -; J gene: TRBJ2-1; CDR3 length: 15; D gene: TRBD1; CDR3 protein: CASSPGTGGVDEQFF; CDR3 DNA: TGTGCCAGCAGCCCCGGGACAGGGGGCGTGGATGAGCAGTTCTTC
V gene: TRBV7-6; clone size: -; J gene: TRBJ2-3; CDR3 length: 15; D gene: TRBD2; CDR3 protein: CASRPSGRFDDTQYF; CDR3 DNA: TGTGCCAGCAGACCTAGCGGGAGGTTCGATGATACGCAGTATTTT
V gene: TRBV7-8; clone size: -; J gene: TRBJ2-7; CDR3 length: 15; D gene: TRBD1; CDR3 protein: CASSRGTETSYEQYF; CDR3 DNA: TGTGCCAGCAGCCGAGGGACAGAGACCTCCTACGAGCAGTACTTC
V gene: TRBV29-1; clone size: -; J gene: TRBJ2-5; CDR3 length: 15; D gene: -; CDR3 protein: CSVHLPTPARETQYF; CDR3 DNA: TGCAGCGTTCATCTTCCGACGCCCGCCCGGGAGACCCAGTACTTC
V gene: TRBV13; clone size: -; J gene: TRBJ1-1; CDR3 length: 16; D gene: TRBD1; CDR3 protein: CASSLRGQILNTEAFF; CDR3 DNA: TGTGCCAGCAGCTTAAGGGGACAGATTTTGAACACTGAAGCTTTCTTT
V gene: TRBV6-1; clone size: -; J gene: TRBJ2-7; CDR3 length: 17; D gene: TRBD2; CDR3 protein: CASSPGSSGSGPYEQYF; CDR3 DNA: TGTGCCAGCAGCCCGGGAAGTAGCGGGAGTGGACCCTACGAGCAGTACTTC
V gene: TRBV5-4; clone size: -; J gene: TRBJ1-1; CDR3 length: 12; D gene: -; CDR3 protein: CASSFGAGGAFF; CDR3 DNA: TGTGCCAGCAGCTTTGGAGCAGGTGGGGCTTTCTTT
V gene: TRBV29-1; clone size: once; J gene: TRBJ1-1; CDR3 length: 11; D gene: -; CDR3 protein: CSVADSTEAFF; CDR3 DNA: TGCAGCGTTGCTGACTCCACTGAAGCTTTCTTT
V gene: TRBV24-1; clone size: once; J gene: TRBJ2-7; CDR3 length: 15; D gene: TRBD1; CDR3 protein: CATSDNDRGNYEQYF; CDR3 DNA: TGTGCCACCAGTGATAACGACAGGGGAAACTACGAGCAGTACTTC
V gene: TRBV6-5; clone size: -; J gene: TRBJ2-1; CDR3 length: 15; D gene: -; CDR3 protein: CASSPGTYPYNEQFF; CDR3 DNA: TGTGCCAGCAGTCCCGGGACTTACCCTTACAATGAGCAGTTCTTC
V gene: TRBV12-3/TRBV12-4; clone size: once; J gene: TRBJ2-7; CDR3 length: 15; D gene: TRBD1; CDR3 protein: CASSHPQTGPYEQYF; CDR3 DNA: TGTGCCAGCAGTCACCCCCAGACAGGGCCCTACGAGCAGTACTTC
V gene: TRBV15; clone size: -; J gene: TRBJ1-4; CDR3 length: 17; D gene: -; CDR3 protein: CATSREVAGLTNEKLFF; CDR3 DNA: TGTGCCACCAGCAGAGAAGTTGCGGGGTTGACTAATGAAAAACTGTTTTTT